This record covers a single TCR beta chain. Participants were aged about 18 to 100 years, lived in 24 US areas, and enrolled virtually. The data were obtained in a study of blood T cell repertoires in COVID-19. Authors' methods: Amplification of reference gene primers provided the estimated nucleated cell counts. Here immunoSEQ multiplex PCR was the method, and the copy in TCRdb shows in-frame clones only, minus some. V and J calls and clone size are copied from that table; D and trimming were computed from the DNA. Here the sample spans about 270,000 clones, less than 95% being singletons. This CDR3 comprises 12 residues. The germline CDR1 and CDR2 sequences are MDHEN and SYDVKM. V lost 3 bases and J lost 7, with 7 bases in between.

The sequence came from a man aged 35-49 years who had been exposed to COVID-19. Sequenced material: PBMCs or T cells enriched from blood (not recorded which). The rearrangement links TRBV28 to TRBJ1-3, with D possibly TRBD1 on 5 matching bases. As DNA, the CDR3 is TGTGCCAGCAGTTTCAGGGCGAACACCATATATTTT. Translating it yields CASSFRANTIYF.